This T cell receptor (beta chain) was recovered during a study of CD8+CD57+ T cells in acquired aplastic anemia (dated by TCRdb to the late 2010s). With regard to the full study: DNA extracted from sorted CD4+ and CD8+ cells had a mean of around 3 ug, with a range of roughly 0.18 to 27.4 ug. CD8+CD57+ expansion was defined as frequency above the mean frequency observed in healthy subjects.

A remark on this clonotype: What this receptor recognizes is not known. No much larger clonotype is one base removed from it; base qualities were not supplied.

The investigation overall reported the following: Although some 28 CD8+ CDR3 sequences were shared by patients and controls, these sequences appeared highly expressed in patients and within the immunodominant clones of patients. Between patients and healthy controls, no significant difference in CD8+ Simpson's diversity was found (P=0.060).

The patients picked for sequencing were ones in whom flow cytometry had shown an expansion of CD8+CD57+ cells. Severe acquired aplastic anemia was diagnosed in all patients according to International Study of Aplastic Anemia and Agranulocytosis and Camitta criteria. At the time blood was sampled, none of the patients had received any therapy. In the study, sorted CD4+ and CD8+ blood T cells from patients with severe aplastic anemia and from healthy subjects underwent deep sequencing of TCR repertoires. Patients were enrolled under clinicaltrials.gov protocols 00001620, 01623167, 00001397, 00071045, 00081523 and 00961064 in the USA. Ficoll-Paque density gradient centrifugation was used to isolate peripheral blood mononuclear cells. Before DNA was extracted, CD4+ and CD8+ T cells were sorted using either FACS or magnetic beads. TCR beta VDJ combination and CDR3 sequence profiling used genomic DNA as the template. An Illumina HiSeq 2000 was the platform used for TCR repertoire sequencing. Processing in the source paper ran as follows. TRBV/TRBJ rearrangement plots, CDR3 size and DJ length profiles, and Simpson's diversity index were used to assess repertoires. Whichever DNA sequence was most abundant in the deep sequencing data was defined as the immunodominant clone. CDR3 amino acid sequences were checked for sharing between subjects and were compared against published repertoires and the VDJdb database. Using fastp at Q25 and MiXCR, TCRdb reprocessed the public reads and kept productive beta chains. Records with the same CDR3 protein are collapsed into one entry carrying the most frequent genes and DNA. TCRdb's processing, not the authors' own work, is the source of the V and J calls. In all, the sample holds about 58,000 distinct CDR3 sequences, and roughly 60% of those were seen once. Of the sample, 15% to 20% is held by the ten largest clones.

Trimming costs V 5 bases and J 0 bases, and their ends lie 5 bases apart. The CDR1 and CDR2 encoded by the germline V gene (reference sequence) are SEHNR and FQNEAQ. Including cysteine and phenylalanine, the CDR3 has 12 amino acids. The CDR3 DNA has 36 bases and is translated from base 1. The chain links TRBV7-9 with TRBJ2-7; TRBD2 is perhaps the D gene, given 5 matching bases. The sample was sorted CD4+, CD8+, or CD8+CD57+ T cells (not recorded which) from PBMCs. The receptor comes from a human donor with aplastic anemia. The sequenced DNA is TGTGCCAGCAGCGGGAGCTCCTACGAGCAGTACTTC. Protein translation: CASSGSSYEQYF. With all but the CDR3 taken from the reference TRBV7-9 and TRBJ2-7 genes, the full variable domain is: DTGVSQNPRHKITKRGQNVTFRCDPISEHNRLYWYRQTLGQGPEFLTYFQNEAQLEKSRLLSDRFSAERPKGSFSTLEIQRTEQGDSAMYLCASSGSSYEQYFGPGTRLTVT.